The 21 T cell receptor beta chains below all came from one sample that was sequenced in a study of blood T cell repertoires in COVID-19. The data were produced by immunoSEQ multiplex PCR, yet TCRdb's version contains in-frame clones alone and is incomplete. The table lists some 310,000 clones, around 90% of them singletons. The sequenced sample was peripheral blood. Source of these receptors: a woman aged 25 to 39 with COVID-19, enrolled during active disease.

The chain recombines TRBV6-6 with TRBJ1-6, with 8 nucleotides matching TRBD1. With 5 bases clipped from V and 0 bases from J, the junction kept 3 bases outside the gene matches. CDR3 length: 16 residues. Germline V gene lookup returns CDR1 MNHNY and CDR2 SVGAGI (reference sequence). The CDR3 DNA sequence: TGTGCCAGCAGTGGGGACAGGAGCTCCTATAATTCACCCCTCCACTTT. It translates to CASSGDRSSYNSPLHF.

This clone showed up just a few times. The CDR3 nucleotides are TGCGCCAGCAGCTATGACAGGACGTATGGCTACACCTTC. Translating gives CASSYDRTYGYTF. This chain uses TRBV5-1 with TRBJ1-2; perhaps TRBD1 as D (6 bases). The CDR3 has 13 residues. The ends were cut back, 3 bases at V and 5 bases at J, with 11 bases in the middle. Germline loops: CDR1 SGHRS, CDR2 YFSETQ.

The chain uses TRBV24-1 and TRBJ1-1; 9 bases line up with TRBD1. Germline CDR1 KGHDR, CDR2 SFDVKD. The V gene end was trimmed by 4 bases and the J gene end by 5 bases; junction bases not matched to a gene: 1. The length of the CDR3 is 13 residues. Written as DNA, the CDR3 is TGTGCCACCAGTGACGGGACAGGGACTGAAGCTTTCTTT. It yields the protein CATSDGTGTEAFF.

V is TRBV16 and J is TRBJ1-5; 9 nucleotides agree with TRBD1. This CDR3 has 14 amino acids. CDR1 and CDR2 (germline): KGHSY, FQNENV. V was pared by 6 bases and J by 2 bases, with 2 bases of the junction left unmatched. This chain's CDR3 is CASRRQGGNQPQHF. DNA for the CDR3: TGTGCCAGCAGACGACAGGGGGGCAATCAGCCCCAGCATTTT.

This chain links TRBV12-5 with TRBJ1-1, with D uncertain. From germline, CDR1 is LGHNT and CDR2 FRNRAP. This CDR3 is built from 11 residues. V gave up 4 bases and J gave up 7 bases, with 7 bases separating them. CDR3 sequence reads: CASGSGDEAFF. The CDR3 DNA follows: TGTGCTAGTGGTTCGGGAGATGAAGCTTTCTTT.

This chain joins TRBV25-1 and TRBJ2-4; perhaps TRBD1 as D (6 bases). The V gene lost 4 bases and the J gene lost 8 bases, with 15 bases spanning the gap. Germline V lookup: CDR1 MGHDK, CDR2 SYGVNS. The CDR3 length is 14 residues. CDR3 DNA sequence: TGTGCCAGCAGTGGCCTACAGGGAAGTGACATTCAGTACTTC. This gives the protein CASSGLQGSDIQYF. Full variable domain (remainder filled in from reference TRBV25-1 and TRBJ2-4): EADIYQTPRYLVIGTGKKITLECSQTMGHDKMYWYQQDPGMELHLIHYSYGVNSTEKGDLSSESTVSRIRTEHFPLTLESARPSHTSQYLCASSGLQGSDIQYFGAGTRLSVL.

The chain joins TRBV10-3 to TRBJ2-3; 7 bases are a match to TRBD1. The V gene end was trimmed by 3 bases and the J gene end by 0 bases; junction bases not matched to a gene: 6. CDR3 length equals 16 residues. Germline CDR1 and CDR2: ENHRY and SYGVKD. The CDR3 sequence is CAISDGTAYSTDTQYF. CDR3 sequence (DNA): TGTGCCATCAGTGACGGGACAGCCTATAGCACAGATACGCAGTATTTT.

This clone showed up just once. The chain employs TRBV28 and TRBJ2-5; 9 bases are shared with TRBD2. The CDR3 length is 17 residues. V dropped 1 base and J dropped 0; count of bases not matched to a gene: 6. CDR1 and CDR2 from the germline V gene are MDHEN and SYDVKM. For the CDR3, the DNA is TGTGCCAGCAGTTTATCTCCTAGCGGGAACGACCAAGAGACCCAGTACTTC. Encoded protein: CASSLSPSGNDQETQYF.

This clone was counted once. The CDR3 sequence is CASSPGDTYGYTF. As DNA, the CDR3 is TGCGCCAGCAGCCCAGGGGATACCTATGGCTACACCTTC. The rearrangement uses TRBV4-1 and TRBJ1-2; D might be TRBD1 (6 bases). This CDR3 has 13 amino acids. V was shortened by 4 bases and J by 4 bases, with 10 bases between the two germline ends. The germline V gene has CDR1 MGHRA and CDR2 YSYEKL.

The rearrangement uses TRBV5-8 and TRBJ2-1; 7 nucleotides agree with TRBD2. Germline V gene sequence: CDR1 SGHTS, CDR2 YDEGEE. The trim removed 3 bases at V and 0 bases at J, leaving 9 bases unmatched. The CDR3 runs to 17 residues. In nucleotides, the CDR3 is TGTGCCAGCAGCTCCTTCAGACTAGCTGGCTCCTACAATGAGCAGTTCTTC. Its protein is CASSSFRLAGSYNEQFF.

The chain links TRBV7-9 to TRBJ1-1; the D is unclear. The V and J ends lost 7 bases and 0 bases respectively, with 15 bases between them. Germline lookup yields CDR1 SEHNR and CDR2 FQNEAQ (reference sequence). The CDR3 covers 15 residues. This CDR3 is CASTPGWYMNTEAFF. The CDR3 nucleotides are TGTGCCAGCACCCCCGGGTGGTACATGAACACTGAAGCTTTCTTT. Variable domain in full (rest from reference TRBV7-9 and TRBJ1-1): DTGVSQNPRHKITKRGQNVTFRCDPISEHNRLYWYRQTLGQGPEFLTYFQNEAQLEKSRLLSDRFSAERPKGSFSTLEIQRTEQGDSAMYLCASTPGWYMNTEAFFGQGTRLTVV.

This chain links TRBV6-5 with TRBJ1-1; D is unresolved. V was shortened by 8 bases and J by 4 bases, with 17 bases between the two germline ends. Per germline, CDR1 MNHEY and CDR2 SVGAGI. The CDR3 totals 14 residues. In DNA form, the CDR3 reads TGTGCCAGCGGAAGGGCGGGCGTCGGCACTGAAGCTTTCTTT. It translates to CASGRAGVGTEAFF.

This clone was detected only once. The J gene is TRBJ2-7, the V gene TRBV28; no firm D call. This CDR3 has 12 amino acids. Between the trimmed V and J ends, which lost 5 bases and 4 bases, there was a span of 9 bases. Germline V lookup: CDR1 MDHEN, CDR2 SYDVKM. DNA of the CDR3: TGTGCCAGCAGTACCTCTACTTACGAGCAGTACTTC. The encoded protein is CASSTSTYEQYF.

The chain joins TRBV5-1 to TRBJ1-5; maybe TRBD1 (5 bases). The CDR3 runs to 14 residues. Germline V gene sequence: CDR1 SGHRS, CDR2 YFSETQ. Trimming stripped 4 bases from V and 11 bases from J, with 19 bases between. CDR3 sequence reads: CASSPGGGEMTQHF. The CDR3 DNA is TGCGCCAGCAGCCCCGGGGGGGGAGAAATGACCCAGCATTTT.

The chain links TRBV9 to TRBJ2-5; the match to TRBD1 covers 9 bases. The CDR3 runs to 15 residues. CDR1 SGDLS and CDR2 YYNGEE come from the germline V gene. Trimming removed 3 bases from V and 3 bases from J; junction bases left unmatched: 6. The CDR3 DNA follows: TGTGCCAGCAGCGCGCCGGACAGGGGAGAAGAGACCCAGTACTTC. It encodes CASSAPDRGEETQYF.

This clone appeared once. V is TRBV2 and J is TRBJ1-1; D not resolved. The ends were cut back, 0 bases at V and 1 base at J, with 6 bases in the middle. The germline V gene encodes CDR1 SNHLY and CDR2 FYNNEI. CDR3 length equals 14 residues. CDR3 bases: TGTGCCAGCAGTGAAGCAGCGGGGAACACTGAAGCTTTCTTT. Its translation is CASSEAAGNTEAFF.

In DNA form, the CDR3 reads TGTGCCAGCAGCGGGACAGGGAACGAAAAACTGTTTTTT. This codes for CASSGTGNEKLFF. The chain has TRBV7-9 and TRBJ1-4; 9 positions match TRBD1. J gave up 8 bases and V 5 bases, and 3 bases lay outside the gene matches. Germline CDR1 and CDR2: SEHNR and FQNEAQ (reference sequence). This CDR3 spans 13 amino acids.

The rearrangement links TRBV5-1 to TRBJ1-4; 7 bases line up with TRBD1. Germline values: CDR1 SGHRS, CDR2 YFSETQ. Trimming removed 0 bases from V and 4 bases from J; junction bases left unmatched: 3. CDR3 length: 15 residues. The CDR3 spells CASSLVGDSNEKLFF. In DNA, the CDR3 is TGCGCCAGCAGCTTGGTAGGGGACAGTAATGAAAAACTGTTTTTT.

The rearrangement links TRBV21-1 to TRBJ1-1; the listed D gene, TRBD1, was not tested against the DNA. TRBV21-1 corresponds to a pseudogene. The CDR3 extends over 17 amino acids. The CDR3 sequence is CASSSNPRTGMNTEAFF. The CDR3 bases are TGTGCCAGCAGCTCGAACCCTCGGACAGGGATGAACACTGAAGCTTTCTTT.

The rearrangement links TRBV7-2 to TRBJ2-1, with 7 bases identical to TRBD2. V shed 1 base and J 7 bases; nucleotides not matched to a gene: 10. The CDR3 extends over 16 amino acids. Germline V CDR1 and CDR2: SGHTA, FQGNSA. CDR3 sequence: CASSLVGVSGVNEQFF. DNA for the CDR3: TGTGCCAGCAGCTTAGTAGGGGTCAGCGGGGTTAATGAGCAGTTCTTC.

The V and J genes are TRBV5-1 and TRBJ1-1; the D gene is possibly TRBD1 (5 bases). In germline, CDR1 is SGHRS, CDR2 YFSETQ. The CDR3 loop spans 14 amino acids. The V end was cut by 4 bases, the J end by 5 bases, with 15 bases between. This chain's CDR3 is CASSPGHGGTEAFF. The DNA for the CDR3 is TGCGCCAGCAGCCCTGGACACGGAGGGACTGAAGCTTTCTTT.